Listed below are T cell receptor beta chains from one sample, sequenced in a study of blood T cell repertoires in COVID-19. Profiled with immunoSEQ multiplex PCR; TCRdb holds only in-frame clones, not every one. The sample records 200,000 to 250,000 clones, less than 85% being singletons. Sequenced material: PBMCs or T cells enriched from blood (not recorded which). These receptors were taken from a man in his forties who had recovered from COVID-19. Both conserved end residues are part of each CDR3. The D gene is left open where the match is weak. Clone size is shown for a subset of rows, as once, few, many or a class of expanded clone.

j_call: TRBJ1-1
v_call: TRBV6-5
d_call: -
clone_size: -
cdr3_nt: TGTGCCAGCAGGACGGGTTGGGCTGAAGCTTTCTTT
cdr3_aa: CASRTGWAEAFF

j_call: TRBJ1-6
v_call: TRBV28
d_call: -
clone_size: -
cdr3_nt: TGTGCCAGCAGTTTTACCAGGGATTCACCCCTCCACTTT
cdr3_aa: CASSFTRDSPLHF

j_call: TRBJ2-1
v_call: TRBV11-3
d_call: -
clone_size: -
cdr3_nt: TGTGCCAGCAGCTTAATGGGGCAGGAGCAGTTCTTC
cdr3_aa: CASSLMGQEQFF

j_call: TRBJ2-7
v_call: TRBV10-3
d_call: -
clone_size: -
cdr3_nt: TGTGCCATCAGTTTCTCAGGGGAGTACTACGAGCAGTACTTC
cdr3_aa: CAISFSGEYYEQYF

j_call: TRBJ2-7
v_call: TRBV11-2
d_call: TRBD2
clone_size: -
cdr3_nt: TGTGCCAGCAGCATGACTAGCGGGAGTAGTACGTACTTC
cdr3_aa: CASSMTSGSSTYF

j_call: TRBJ2-2
v_call: TRBV5-1
d_call: TRBD1
clone_size: -
cdr3_nt: TGCGCCAGCAGCTCATCGACAGGGCCCGGGGAGCTGTTTTTT
cdr3_aa: CASSSSTGPGELFF

j_call: TRBJ2-6
v_call: TRBV4-3
d_call: -
clone_size: -
cdr3_nt: TGCGCCAGCAGCCAAGTTCAAACTTCGGGGGCCAACGTCCTGACTTTC
cdr3_aa: CASSQVQTSGANVLTF

j_call: TRBJ1-6
v_call: TRBV7-6
d_call: -
clone_size: -
cdr3_nt: TGTGCCAGCAGCCGCCACGTCGGGGGGACAAACCCTTCACCCCTCCACTTT
cdr3_aa: CASSRHVGGTNPSPLHF

j_call: TRBJ1-5
v_call: TRBV25-1
d_call: -
clone_size: -
cdr3_nt: TGTGCCAGCAGTGGAAACTCAAACCTCGGGAATCAGCCCCAGCATTTT
cdr3_aa: CASSGNSNLGNQPQHF

j_call: TRBJ1-1
v_call: TRBV6-6
d_call: TRBD1
clone_size: -
cdr3_nt: TGTGCCAGCAGCCGCGGGACAGCTGAAGCTTTCTTT
cdr3_aa: CASSRGTAEAFF

j_call: TRBJ2-7
v_call: TRBV4-1
d_call: TRBD2
clone_size: -
cdr3_nt: TGCGCCAGCAGCCAAGATCTAGCGGGGAGATACGAGCAGTACTTC
cdr3_aa: CASSQDLAGRYEQYF

j_call: TRBJ2-1
v_call: TRBV19
d_call: TRBD2
clone_size: -
cdr3_nt: TGTGCCAGTAGTATAGGGAGCGGGAGGGCTTCTTACAATGAGCAGTTCTTC
cdr3_aa: CASSIGSGRASYNEQFF

j_call: TRBJ2-7
v_call: TRBV7-2
d_call: TRBD2
clone_size: -
cdr3_nt: TGTGCCAGCAGCTTAGGGGGGAGGGACGAGCAGTACTTC
cdr3_aa: CASSLGGRDEQYF

j_call: TRBJ2-7
v_call: TRBV10-3
d_call: -
clone_size: -
cdr3_nt: TGTGCCATCAGTGAGACAAAGACTATAACCTACGAGCAGTACTTC
cdr3_aa: CAISETKTITYEQYF

j_call: TRBJ2-2
v_call: TRBV29-1
d_call: -
clone_size: -
cdr3_nt: TGCAGCGTGGGGCATACCTACACCGGGGAGCTGTTTTTT
cdr3_aa: CSVGHTYTGELFF

j_call: TRBJ2-7
v_call: TRBV11-1
d_call: -
clone_size: many
cdr3_nt: TGTGCCAGCAGCTTATATCGGGGGTCCTACGAGCAGTACTTC
cdr3_aa: CASSLYRGSYEQYF

j_call: TRBJ2-1
v_call: TRBV6-5
d_call: TRBD1
clone_size: -
cdr3_nt: TGTGCCAGCAGAGGGACAGGGTACAATGAGCAGTTCTTC
cdr3_aa: CASRGTGYNEQFF

j_call: TRBJ2-1
v_call: TRBV27
d_call: TRBD2
clone_size: -
cdr3_nt: TGTGCCAGCAGTGAACTAGCGACCGCCAAACGGGGTGAGCAGTTCTTC
cdr3_aa: CASSELATAKRGEQFF

j_call: TRBJ1-5
v_call: TRBV7-2
d_call: TRBD1
clone_size: -
cdr3_nt: TGTGCCAGCAGCTTAGACAGGGGAGGCAATCAGCCCCAGCATTTT
cdr3_aa: CASSLDRGGNQPQHF

j_call: TRBJ2-1
v_call: TRBV19
d_call: TRBD2
clone_size: -
cdr3_nt: TGTGCCAGTAGTATAGGCCCTAGCGGGAGGGCCAATGAGCAGTTCTTC
cdr3_aa: CASSIGPSGRANEQFF

j_call: TRBJ2-7
v_call: TRBV5-4
d_call: TRBD2
clone_size: -
cdr3_nt: TGTGCCAGCAGCCGAGAAGGACTAGATCCCCTCTGGGAGCAGTACTTC
cdr3_aa: CASSREGLDPLWEQYF

j_call: TRBJ2-1
v_call: TRBV28
d_call: -
clone_size: -
cdr3_nt: TGTGCCAGCAGTTTGGCGGGCGGAGCTTACAATGAGCAGTTCTTC
cdr3_aa: CASSLAGGAYNEQFF

j_call: TRBJ2-1
v_call: TRBV30
d_call: -
clone_size: -
cdr3_nt: TGTGCCTGGAGTAAAGGGGTCAATGAGCAGTTCTTC
cdr3_aa: CAWSKGVNEQFF

j_call: TRBJ2-1
v_call: TRBV5-1
d_call: TRBD2
clone_size: -
cdr3_nt: TGCGCCAGCAGCTTGGTCCTAGCGGGAACGTACAATGAGCAGTTCTTC
cdr3_aa: CASSLVLAGTYNEQFF

j_call: TRBJ1-4
v_call: TRBV7-9
d_call: -
clone_size: -
cdr3_nt: TGTGCCAGCAGCCCCCCGTGGGGAGAGGATGAAAAACTGTTTTTT
cdr3_aa: CASSPPWGEDEKLFF

j_call: TRBJ2-7
v_call: TRBV18
d_call: -
clone_size: -
cdr3_nt: TGTGCCAGCTCACCGCTACTCCAACAGGGCGGGGAGCAGTACTTC
cdr3_aa: CASSPLLQQGGEQYF

j_call: TRBJ1-1
v_call: TRBV30
d_call: -
clone_size: -
cdr3_nt: TGTGCCTGGGGGTCGAACAGGATGAACACTGAAGCTTTCTTT
cdr3_aa: CAWGSNRMNTEAFF